This TCR beta chain was profiled in a study of control samples from healthy donors and cancer patients. Germline CDR1 and CDR2: SEHNR and FQNEAQ (reference sequence). The V end was cut by 11 bases, the J end by 6 bases, with 24 bases between. This CDR3 is 15 amino acids long. Profiling relied on immunoSEQ multiplex PCR, and the TCRdb table lists in-frame clones only, not all of them. The sample consists of about 55,000 clones, approximately 88% of them appearing once. The clonotype comes from a man aged 45-65 years in good health. The sequenced sample consisted of blood. The rearrangement joins TRBV7-9 to TRBJ2-3; the D gene could be TRBD1 or TRBD2 (6 bases each). Here the CDR3 reads CAALGGGSGADTQYF. The CDR3 DNA sequence: TGTGCCGCCCTCGGAGGGGGATCCGGGGCGGATACGCAGTATTTT.